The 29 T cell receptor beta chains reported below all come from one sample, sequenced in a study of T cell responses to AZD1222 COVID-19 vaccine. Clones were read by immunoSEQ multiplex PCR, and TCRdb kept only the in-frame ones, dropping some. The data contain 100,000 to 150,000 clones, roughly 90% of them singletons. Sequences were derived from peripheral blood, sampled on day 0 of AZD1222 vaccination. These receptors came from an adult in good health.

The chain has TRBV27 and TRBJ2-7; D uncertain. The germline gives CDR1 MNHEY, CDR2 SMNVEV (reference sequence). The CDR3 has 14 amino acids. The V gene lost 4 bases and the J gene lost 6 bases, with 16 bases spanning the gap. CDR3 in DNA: TGTGCCAGCAGTTCGGCGGAGACTCCTACCGAGCAGTACTTC. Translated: CASSSAETPTEQYF.

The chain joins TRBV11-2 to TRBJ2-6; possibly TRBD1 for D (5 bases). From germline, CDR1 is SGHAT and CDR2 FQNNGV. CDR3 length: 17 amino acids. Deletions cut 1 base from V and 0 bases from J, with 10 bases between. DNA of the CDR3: TGTGCCAGCAGCTTAGCAGGGTTACCCTCTGGGGCCAACGTCCTGACTTTC. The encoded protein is CASSLAGLPSGANVLTF.

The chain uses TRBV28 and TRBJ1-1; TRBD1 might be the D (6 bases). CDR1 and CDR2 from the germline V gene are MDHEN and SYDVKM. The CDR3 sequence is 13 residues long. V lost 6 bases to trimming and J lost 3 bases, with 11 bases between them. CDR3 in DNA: TGTGCCAGCAGCTCGTGGGGGCACACTGAAGCTTTCTTT. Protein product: CASSSWGHTEAFF.

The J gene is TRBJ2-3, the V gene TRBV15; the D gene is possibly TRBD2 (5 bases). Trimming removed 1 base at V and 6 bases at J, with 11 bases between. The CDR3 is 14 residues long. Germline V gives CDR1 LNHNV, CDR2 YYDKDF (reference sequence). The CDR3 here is CATSRVPGYDTQYF. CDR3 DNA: TGTGCCACCAGCAGAGTCCCGGGGTATGATACGCAGTATTTT.

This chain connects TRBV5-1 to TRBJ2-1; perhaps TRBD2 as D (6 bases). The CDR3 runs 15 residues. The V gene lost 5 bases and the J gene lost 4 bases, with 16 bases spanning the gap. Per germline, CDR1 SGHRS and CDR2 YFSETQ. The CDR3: CASREGPEVYNEQFF. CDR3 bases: TGCGCCAGCAGGGAGGGCCCCGAGGTGTACAATGAGCAGTTCTTC.

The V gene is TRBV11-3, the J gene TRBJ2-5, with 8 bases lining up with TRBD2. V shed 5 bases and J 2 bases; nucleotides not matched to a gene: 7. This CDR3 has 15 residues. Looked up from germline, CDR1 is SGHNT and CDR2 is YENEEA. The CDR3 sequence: CASSVTTSGQETQYF. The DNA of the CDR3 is TGTGCCAGCAGCGTCACTACTAGCGGACAAGAGACCCAGTACTTC.

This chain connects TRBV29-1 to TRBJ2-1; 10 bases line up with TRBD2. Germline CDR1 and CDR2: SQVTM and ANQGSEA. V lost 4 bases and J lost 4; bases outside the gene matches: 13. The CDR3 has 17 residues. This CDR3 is CSVAGYTSGEIYNEQFF. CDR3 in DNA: TGCAGCGTTGCGGGATATACTAGCGGGGAGATATACAATGAGCAGTTCTTC.

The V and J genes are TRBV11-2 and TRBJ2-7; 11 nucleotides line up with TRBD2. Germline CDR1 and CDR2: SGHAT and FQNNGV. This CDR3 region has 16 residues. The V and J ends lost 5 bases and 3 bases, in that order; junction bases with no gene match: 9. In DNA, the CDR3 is TGTGCCAGCAGCAGGGGTGGGACTAGCGGCCTCTACGAGCAGTACTTC. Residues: CASSRGGTSGLYEQYF.

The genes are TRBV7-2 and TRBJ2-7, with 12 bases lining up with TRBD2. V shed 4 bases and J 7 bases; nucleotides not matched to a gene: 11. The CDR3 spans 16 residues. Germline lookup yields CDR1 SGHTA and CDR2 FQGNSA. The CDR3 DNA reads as TGTGCCAGCAGCTCCTCCCCTAGCGGGAGGGCCGAGGAGCAGTACTTC. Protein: CASSSSPSGRAEEQYF.

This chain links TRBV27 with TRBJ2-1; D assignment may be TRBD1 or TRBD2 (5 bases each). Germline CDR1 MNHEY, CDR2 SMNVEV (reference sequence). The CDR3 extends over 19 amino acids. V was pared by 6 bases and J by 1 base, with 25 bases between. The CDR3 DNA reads TGTGCCAGCAGCCCATTAGGGAGACAGCTAGACCCTTCCTACAATGAGCAGTTCTTC. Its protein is CASSPLGRQLDPSYNEQFF.

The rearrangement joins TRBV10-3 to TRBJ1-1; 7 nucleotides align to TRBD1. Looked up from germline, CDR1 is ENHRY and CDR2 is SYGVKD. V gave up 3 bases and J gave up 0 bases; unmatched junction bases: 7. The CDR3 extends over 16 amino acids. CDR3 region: CAISEKGAGVNTEAFF. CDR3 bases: TGTGCCATCAGTGAAAAGGGGGCGGGGGTGAACACTGAAGCTTTCTTT.

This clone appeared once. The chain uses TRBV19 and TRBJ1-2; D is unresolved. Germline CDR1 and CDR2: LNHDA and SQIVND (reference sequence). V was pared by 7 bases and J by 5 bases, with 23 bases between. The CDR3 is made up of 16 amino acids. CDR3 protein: CASTIHRGPTGYGYTF. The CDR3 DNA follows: TGTGCCAGTACCATTCATCGAGGGCCGACTGGGTATGGCTACACCTTC.

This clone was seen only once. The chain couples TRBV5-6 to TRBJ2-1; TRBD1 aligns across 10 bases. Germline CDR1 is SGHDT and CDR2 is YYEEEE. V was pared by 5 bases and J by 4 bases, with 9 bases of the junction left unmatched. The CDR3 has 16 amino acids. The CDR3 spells CASSPVGTGAYNEQFF. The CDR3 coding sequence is TGTGCCAGCAGTCCGGTGGGGACAGGGGCGTACAATGAGCAGTTCTTC. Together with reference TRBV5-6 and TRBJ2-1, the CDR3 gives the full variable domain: DAGVTQSPTHLIKTRGQQVTLRCSPKSGHDTVSWYQQALGQGPQFIFQYYEEEERQRGNFPDRFSGHQFPNYSSELNVNALLLGDSALYLCASSPVGTGAYNEQFFGPGTRLTVL.

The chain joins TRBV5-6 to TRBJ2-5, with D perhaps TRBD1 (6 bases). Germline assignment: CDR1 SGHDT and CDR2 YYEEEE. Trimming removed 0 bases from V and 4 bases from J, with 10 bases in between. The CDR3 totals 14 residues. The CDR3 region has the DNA TGTGCCAGCAGCTTGGTGGGGGCGCGAGAGACCCAGTACTTC. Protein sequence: CASSLVGARETQYF.

DNA of the CDR3: TGCGCCAGCAGCCAAGAAGTCGGGACCCGCAATCAGCCCCAGCATTTT. As protein: CASSQEVGTRNQPQHF. The chain links TRBV4-1 to TRBJ1-5, with D tentatively TRBD1 (5 bases). V gave up 0 bases and J gave up 2 bases, with 11 bases separating them. The germline CDR1 and CDR2 sequences are MGHRA and YSYEKL. The CDR3 extends over 16 amino acids.

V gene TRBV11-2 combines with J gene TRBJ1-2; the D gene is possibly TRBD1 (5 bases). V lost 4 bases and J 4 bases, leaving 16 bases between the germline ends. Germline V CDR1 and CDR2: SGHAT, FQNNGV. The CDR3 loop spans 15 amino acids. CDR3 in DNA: TGTGCCAGCAGCTCCCTTCCAATAGACAGCTATGGCTACACCTTC. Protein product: CASSSLPIDSYGYTF.

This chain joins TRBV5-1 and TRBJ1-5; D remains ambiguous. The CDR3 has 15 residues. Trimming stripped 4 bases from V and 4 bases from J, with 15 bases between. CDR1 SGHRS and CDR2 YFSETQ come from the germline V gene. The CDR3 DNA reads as TGCGCCAGCAGCCCCGCCGGGTCCTCGAATCAGCCCCAGCATTTT. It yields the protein CASSPAGSSNQPQHF.

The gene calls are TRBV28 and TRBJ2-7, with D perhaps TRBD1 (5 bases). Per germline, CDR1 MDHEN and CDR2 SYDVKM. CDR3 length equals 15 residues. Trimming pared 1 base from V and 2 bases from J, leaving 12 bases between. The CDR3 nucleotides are TGTGCCAGCAGTTTATTCCCAGGGCGAGCCTACGAGCAGTACTTC. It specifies CASSLFPGRAYEQYF.

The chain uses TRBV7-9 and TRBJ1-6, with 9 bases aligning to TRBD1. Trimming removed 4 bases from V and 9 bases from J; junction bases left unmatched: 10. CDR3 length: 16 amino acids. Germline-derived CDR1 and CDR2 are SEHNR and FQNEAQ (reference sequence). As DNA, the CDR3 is TGTGCCAGCAGCTCGCCAATGGGACAGGGTAGTTCACCCCTCCACTTT. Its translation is CASSSPMGQGSSPLHF.

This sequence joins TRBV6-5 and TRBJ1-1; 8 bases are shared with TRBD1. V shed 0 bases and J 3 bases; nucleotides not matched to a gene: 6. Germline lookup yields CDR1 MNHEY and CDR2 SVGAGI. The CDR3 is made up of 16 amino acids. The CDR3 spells CASSYSSGGADTEAFF. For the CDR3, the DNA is TGTGCCAGCAGTTACTCGTCAGGGGGCGCCGACACTGAAGCTTTCTTT.

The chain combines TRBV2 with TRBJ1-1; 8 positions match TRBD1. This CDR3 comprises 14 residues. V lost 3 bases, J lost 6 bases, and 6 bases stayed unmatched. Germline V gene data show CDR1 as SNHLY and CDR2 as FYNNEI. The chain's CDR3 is CASSDQGALAEAFF. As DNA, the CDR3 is TGTGCCAGCAGTGATCAGGGGGCCTTGGCTGAAGCTTTCTTT.

CDR3 amino acids: CASSVGGRTSTDTQYF. The CDR3 bases are TGTGCCAGCAGCGTAGGCGGGAGGACTAGCACAGATACGCAGTATTTT. This rearrangement joins TRBV9 to TRBJ2-3; TRBD2 agrees at 8 bases. The CDR3 extends over 16 amino acids. Trimming took 0 bases from V and 0 from J; bases not matched to a gene: 3. CDR1 is SGDLS, CDR2 YYNGEE, per germline.

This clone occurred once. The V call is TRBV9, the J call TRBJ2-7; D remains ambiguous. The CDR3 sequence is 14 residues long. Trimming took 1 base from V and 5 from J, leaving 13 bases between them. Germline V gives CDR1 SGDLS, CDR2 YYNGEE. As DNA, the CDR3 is TGTGCCAGCAGCGTATCCCCCACATCGGACGAGCAGTACTTC. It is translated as CASSVSPTSDEQYF.

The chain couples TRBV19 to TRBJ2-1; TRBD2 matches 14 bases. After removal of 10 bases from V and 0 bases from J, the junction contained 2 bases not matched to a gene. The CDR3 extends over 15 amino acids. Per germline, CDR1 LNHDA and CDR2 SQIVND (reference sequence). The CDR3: CATTSGGDSYNEQFF. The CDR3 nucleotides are TGTGCCACGACTAGCGGGGGGGACTCCTACAATGAGCAGTTCTTC.

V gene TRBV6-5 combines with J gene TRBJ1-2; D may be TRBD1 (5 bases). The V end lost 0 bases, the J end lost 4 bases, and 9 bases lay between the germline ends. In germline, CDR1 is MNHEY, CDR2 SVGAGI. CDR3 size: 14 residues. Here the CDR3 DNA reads TGTGCCAGCAGTTACTCGGGGCCCGGCTATGGCTACACCTTC. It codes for CASSYSGPGYGYTF.

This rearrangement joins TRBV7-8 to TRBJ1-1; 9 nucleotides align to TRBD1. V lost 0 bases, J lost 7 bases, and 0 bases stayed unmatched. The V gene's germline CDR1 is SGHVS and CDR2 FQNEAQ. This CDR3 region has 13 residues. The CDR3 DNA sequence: TGTGCCAGCAGCTTAGCGGGACAGGGTGAAGCTTTCTTT. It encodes CASSLAGQGEAFF.

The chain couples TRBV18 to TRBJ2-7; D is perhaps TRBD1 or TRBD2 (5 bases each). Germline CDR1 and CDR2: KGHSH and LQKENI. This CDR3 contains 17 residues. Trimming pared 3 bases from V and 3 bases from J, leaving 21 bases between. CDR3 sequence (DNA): TGTGCCAGCTCACCGGGGACGGGGACCTCCGGGTACTACGAGCAGTACTTC. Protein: CASSPGTGTSGYYEQYF.

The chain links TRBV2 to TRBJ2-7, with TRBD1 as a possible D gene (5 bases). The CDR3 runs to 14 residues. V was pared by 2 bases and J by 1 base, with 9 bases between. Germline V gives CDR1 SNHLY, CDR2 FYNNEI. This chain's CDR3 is CASSEQGASYEQYF. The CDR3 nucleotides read TGTGCCAGCAGTGAACAAGGGGCATCCTACGAGCAGTACTTC. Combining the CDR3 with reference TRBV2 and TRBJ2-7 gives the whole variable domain EPEVTQTPSHQVTQMGQEVILRCVPISNHLYFYWYRQILGQKVEFLVSFYNNEISEKSEIFDDQFSVERPDGSNFTLKIRSTKLEDSAMYFCASSEQGASYEQYFGPGTRLTVT.

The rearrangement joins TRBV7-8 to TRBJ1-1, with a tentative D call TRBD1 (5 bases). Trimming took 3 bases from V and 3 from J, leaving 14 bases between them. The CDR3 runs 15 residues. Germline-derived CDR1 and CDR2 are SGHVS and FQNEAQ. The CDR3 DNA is TGTGCCAGCAGCTTGGGGACGGGGGGGTACACTGAAGCTTTCTTT. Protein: CASSLGTGGYTEAFF.